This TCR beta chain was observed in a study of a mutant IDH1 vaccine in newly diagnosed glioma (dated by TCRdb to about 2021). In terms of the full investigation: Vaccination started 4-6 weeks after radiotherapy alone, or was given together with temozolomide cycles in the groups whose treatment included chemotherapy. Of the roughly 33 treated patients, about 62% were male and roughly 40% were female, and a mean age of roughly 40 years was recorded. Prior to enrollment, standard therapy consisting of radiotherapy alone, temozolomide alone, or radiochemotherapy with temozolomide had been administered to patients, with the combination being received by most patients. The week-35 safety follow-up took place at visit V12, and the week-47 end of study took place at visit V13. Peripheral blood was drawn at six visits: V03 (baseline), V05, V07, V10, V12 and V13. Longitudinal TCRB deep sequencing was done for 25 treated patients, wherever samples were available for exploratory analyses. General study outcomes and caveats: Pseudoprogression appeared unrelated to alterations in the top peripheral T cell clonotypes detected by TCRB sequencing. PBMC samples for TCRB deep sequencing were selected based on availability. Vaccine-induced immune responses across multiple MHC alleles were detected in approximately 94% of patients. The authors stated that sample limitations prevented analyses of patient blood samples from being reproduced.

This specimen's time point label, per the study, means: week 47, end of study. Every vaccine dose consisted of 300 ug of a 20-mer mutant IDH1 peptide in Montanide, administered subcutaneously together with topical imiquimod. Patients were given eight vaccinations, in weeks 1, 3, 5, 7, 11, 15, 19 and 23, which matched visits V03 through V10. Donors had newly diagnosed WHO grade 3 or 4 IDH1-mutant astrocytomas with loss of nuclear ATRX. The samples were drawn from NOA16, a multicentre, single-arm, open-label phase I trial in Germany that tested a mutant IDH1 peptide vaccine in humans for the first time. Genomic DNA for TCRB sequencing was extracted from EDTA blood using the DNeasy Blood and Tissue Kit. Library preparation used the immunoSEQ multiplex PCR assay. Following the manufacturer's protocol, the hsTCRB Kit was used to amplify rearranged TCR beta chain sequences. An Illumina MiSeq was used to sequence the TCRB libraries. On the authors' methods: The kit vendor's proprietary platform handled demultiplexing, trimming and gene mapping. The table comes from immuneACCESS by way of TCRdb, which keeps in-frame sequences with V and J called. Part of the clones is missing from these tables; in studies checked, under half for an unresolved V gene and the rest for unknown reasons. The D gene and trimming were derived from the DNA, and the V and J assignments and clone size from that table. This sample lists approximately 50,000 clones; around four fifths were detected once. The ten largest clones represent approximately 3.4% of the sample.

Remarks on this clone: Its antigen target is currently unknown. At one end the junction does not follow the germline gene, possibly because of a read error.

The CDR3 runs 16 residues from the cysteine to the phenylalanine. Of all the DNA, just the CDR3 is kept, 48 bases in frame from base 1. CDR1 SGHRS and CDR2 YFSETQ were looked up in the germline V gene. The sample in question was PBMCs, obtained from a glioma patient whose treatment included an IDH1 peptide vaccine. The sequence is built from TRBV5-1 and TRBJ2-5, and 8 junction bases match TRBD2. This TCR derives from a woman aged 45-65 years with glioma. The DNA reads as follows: TGCGCCACCAGCGGGGGCAGAGGCATGTTAGCGGAGACCCAGTACTTC. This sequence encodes CATSGGRGMLAETQYF.